This paragraph reports one T cell receptor beta chain. Clones were sequenced by immunoSEQ multiplex PCR, and TCRdb holds only the in-frame ones, with some missing. The sample includes 310,000 or so clones, over 75% seen only once; the top ten take approximately 8.8%. The record originates from a study of blood T cell repertoires in COVID-19. This CDR3 is 16 amino acids long. CDR1 LNHDA and CDR2 SQIVND come from the germline V gene (reference sequence). J was trimmed by 4 bases and V by 6 bases; bases with no gene match: 14. J is TRBJ2-7 and V is TRBV19; TRBD2 matches 8 bases. The clonotype was recovered from a woman between 35 and 50 years old who had recovered from COVID-19. Sequenced sample: PBMCs or T cells enriched from blood (not recorded which). For the CDR3, the DNA is TGTGCCAGTAGCCAGTCAGGGCCTAGCGGGTTTTACGAGCAGTACTTC. Protein product: CASSQSGPSGFYEQYF.